This TCR beta chain was retrieved from a study of tumor T cells in aggressive B-cell lymphoma. Germline assignment: CDR1 LNHDA and CDR2 SQIVND (reference sequence). Trimming cost V 2 bases and J 5 bases; bases outside gene matches: 10. The length of the CDR3 is 16 residues. Clones were read by immunoSEQ multiplex PCR, and TCRdb kept only the in-frame ones, dropping some. This table has about 6,000 clones, about 80% appearing once. This sequence joins TRBV19 and TRBJ2-5; 8 bases match TRBD2. The sample taken for sequencing was tumor tissue. The clonotype comes from an adult with diffuse large B cell lymphoma. This CDR3 is CASSILPAGGDETQYF. The CDR3 DNA is TGTGCCAGTAGTATACTCCCTGCGGGGGGCGACGAGACCCAGTACTTC.